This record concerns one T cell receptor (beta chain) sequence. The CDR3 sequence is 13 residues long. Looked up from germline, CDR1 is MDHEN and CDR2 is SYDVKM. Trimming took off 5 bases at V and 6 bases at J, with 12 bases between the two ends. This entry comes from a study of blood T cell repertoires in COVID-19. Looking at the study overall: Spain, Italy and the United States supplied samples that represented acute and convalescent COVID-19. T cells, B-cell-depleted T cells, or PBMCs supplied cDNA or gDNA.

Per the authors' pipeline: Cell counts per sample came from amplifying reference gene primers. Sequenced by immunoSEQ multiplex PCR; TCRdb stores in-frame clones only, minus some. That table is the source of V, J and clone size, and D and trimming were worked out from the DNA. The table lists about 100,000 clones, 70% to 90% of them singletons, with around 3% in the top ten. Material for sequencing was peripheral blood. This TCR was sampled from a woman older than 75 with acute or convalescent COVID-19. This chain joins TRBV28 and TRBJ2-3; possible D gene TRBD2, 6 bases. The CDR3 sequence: CASSRGEVDTQYF. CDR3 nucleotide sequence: TGTGCCAGCAGTCGCGGGGAGGTGGATACGCAGTATTTT. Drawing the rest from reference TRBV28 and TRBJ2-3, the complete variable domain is DVKVTQSSRYLVKRTGEKVFLECVQDMDHENMFWYRQDPGLGLRLIYFSYDVKMKEKGDIPEGYSVSREKKERFSLILESASTNQTSMYLCASSRGEVDTQYFGPGTRLTVL.